Listed below are T cell receptor beta chains from one sample, sequenced in a study of identical twins. TCRdb fed the 5' RACE reads into MiXCR, producing one record per CDR3 protein. The sample records 1.5 million or so distinct CDR3 sequences, about 32% being singletons. Material for sequencing was cord blood. These receptors all come from a newborn girl in good health. The CDR3 runs from the conserved cysteine through the conserved F or W. A D gene is named only where the DNA matches it firmly. A row's size may be missing; if present it is once, few, many or a size class.

.	TRBV20-1	.	TRBJ2-5	CSARDHTAGAPGETQYF	TGCAGTGCTAGAGATCATACGGCGGGGGCCCCAGGGGAGACCCAGTACTTC
.	TRBV25-1	.	TRBJ2-2	CASSGGIGNTGELFF	TGTGCCAGCAGTGGGGGGATAGGGAACACCGGGGAGCTGTTTTTT
.	TRBV3-1	.	TRBJ2-4	CASSLGHPIAKNIQYF	TGTGCCAGCAGCCTCGGACACCCTATAGCCAAAAACATTCAGTACTTC
.	TRBV12-3/TRBV12-4	.	TRBJ1-1	CASSLGTAYEAFF	TGTGCCAGCAGTTTAGGGACGGCCTATGAGGCTTTCTTT
.	TRBV24-1	TRBD2	TRBJ2-1	CATSFGGTNNEQFF	TGTGCCACCAGTTTCGGGGGGACCAACAATGAGCAGTTCTTC
.	TRBV12-3/TRBV12-4	TRBD1	TRBJ1-1	CASSRTGARNTEAFF	TGTGCCAGCAGTCGTACAGGGGCAAGGAATACTGAAGCTTTCTTT
.	TRBV7-9	.	TRBJ1-3	CASSLVTGGGGNTIYF	TGTGCCAGCAGCTTAGTAACAGGAGGCGGAGGAAACACCATATATTTT
.	TRBV15	TRBD2	TRBJ2-5	CATSVGLAANNEQYF	TGCGCCACCAGCGTCGGACTAGCGGCGAACAATGAGCAGTACTTC
few	TRBV5-1	.	TRBJ2-5	CASSLWHFQETQYF	TGCGCCAGCAGCTTGTGGCATTTCCAAGAGACCCAGTACTTC
few	TRBV3-1	TRBD1	TRBJ2-1	CASSFQSRQGNEQFF	TGTGCCAGCAGCTTTCAATCGCGACAGGGCAATGAGCAGTTCTTC
once	TRBV20-1	TRBD1	TRBJ2-7	CSARTGSKNEQYF	TGCAGTGCTAGGACAGGGAGCAAGAACGAGCAGTACTTC
.	TRBV6-1	.	TRBJ1-5	CASSEASWGQNQPQHF	TGTGCCAGCAGTGAAGCTAGTTGGGGACAAAATCAGCCCCAGCATTTT
.	TRBV29-1	.	TRBJ1-1	CSVEGPGGRNTEAFF	TGCAGCGTTGAGGGGCCTGGGGGGAGGAACACTGAAGCTTTCTTT
.	TRBV9	TRBD1	TRBJ1-6	CASSVAPLTGKNSPLHF	TGTGCCAGCAGCGTAGCCCCCCTGACAGGGAAGAATTCACCCCTCCACTTT
.	TRBV15	TRBD2	TRBJ2-4	CATSRGGEVKNIRYF	TGTGCCACCAGCAGGGGGGGGGAGGTCAAAAACATTCGGTACTTC
.	TRBV3-1	.	TRBJ2-3	CASSQVGAPASTDTQYF	TGTGCCAGCAGCCAAGTAGGCGCCCCAGCTTCCACAGATACGCAGTATTTT
.	TRBV5-1	.	TRBJ2-2	CANSLGNTGELFF	TGCGCCAACAGCTTGGGCAACACCGGGGAGCTGTTTTTT
.	TRBV28	.	TRBJ2-7	CASSSQGRGNYEQYF	TGTGCCAGCAGTTCCCAGGGGCGCGGTAACTACGAGCAGTACTTC
few	TRBV20-1	.	TRBJ2-1	CSASPGRRQYNKQFF	TGCAGTGCTAGCCCAGGAAGGAGACAGTACAATAAGCAGTTCTTC
few	TRBV5-1	TRBD1	TRBJ1-1	CASSWTTGGVNTEAFF	TGCGCCAGCAGCTGGACAACAGGGGGCGTGAACACTGAAGCTTTCTTT
.	TRBV10-3	.	TRBJ1-5	CAQGNQPQHF	TGTGCACAGGGCAATCAGCCCCAGCATTTT
.	TRBV7-2	TRBD2	TRBJ2-7	CASSLMASGRRGYEQYF	TGTGCCAGCAGCTTAATGGCTAGCGGGAGAAGGGGCTACGAGCAGTACTTC
.	TRBV4-1	.	TRBJ1-2	CASSPREENYGYTF	TGCGCCAGCAGCCCGAGGGAGGAGAACTATGGCTACACCTTC
.	TRBV18	.	TRBJ2-7	CASSPTGPTSEGRLFDEQYF	TGTGCCAGCTCCCCGACAGGCCCGACTTCGGAGGGTAGGCTTTTCGACGAGCAGTACTTC
.	TRBV7-9	.	TRBJ2-1	CASSQWATLAEGNNEQFF	TGTGCCAGCAGCCAGTGGGCTACCCTAGCAGAGGGCAACAATGAGCAGTTCTTC
.	TRBV3-1	.	TRBJ2-1	CASSLTVTNEQFF	TGTGCCAGCAGCCTGACAGTGACCAATGAGCAGTTCTTC
.	TRBV12-3/TRBV12-4	TRBD2	TRBJ2-3	CASTLLAGGGTDTQYF	TGTGCCAGCACCCTTCTAGCGGGAGGAGGCACAGATACGCAGTATTTT
.	TRBV7-6	.	TRBJ2-3	CASSLIGGLTDTQYF	TGTGCCAGCAGCTTAATCGGCGGCCTCACAGATACGCAGTATTTT
.	TRBV10-3	TRBD2	TRBJ2-7	CAISTSGGMYEQYF	TGTGCCATCAGTACTAGCGGGGGGATGTACGAGCAGTACTTC
.	TRBV20-1	.	TRBJ2-2	CSTRPGLTGELFF	TGCAGTACTCGTCCGGGTCTCACCGGGGAGCTGTTTTTT
few	TRBV20-1	TRBD2	TRBJ2-1	CSARGRSSGRSYNEQFF	TGCAGTGCTAGAGGACGATCTAGCGGGCGGAGCTACAATGAGCAGTTCTTC
.	TRBV14	.	TRBJ1-5	CASSQADNQPQHF	TGTGCCAGCAGCCAAGCAGATAATCAGCCCCAGCATTTT
.	TRBV2	.	TRBJ2-1	CASSERWTAEPYNEQFF	TGTGCCAGCAGTGAACGTTGGACTGCTGAGCCCTACAATGAGCAGTTCTTC
few	TRBV5-5	.	TRBJ2-7	CASSLRLPGLSYEQYF	TGTGCCAGCAGCTTGCGGTTGCCAGGCCTTTCCTACGAGCAGTACTTC
few	TRBV2	TRBD1	TRBJ2-7	CATSDRVEQYF	TGTGCCACATCGGACAGGGTCGAGCAGTACTTC
.	TRBV11-2	TRBD2	TRBJ2-7	CASSPRTSGGIDEQYF	TGTGCCAGCAGCCCTAGGACTAGCGGGGGGATCGATGAGCAGTACTTC
many	TRBV12-3/TRBV12-4	.	TRBJ2-1	CASSLGPQNEQFF	TGTGCCAGCAGTTTAGGGCCTCAAAATGAGCAGTTCTTC
.	TRBV4-1	TRBD2	TRBJ2-1	CASSQGTSGKYFYKEQFF	TGCGCCAGCAGCCAAGGGACTAGCGGGAAATACTTCTACAAGGAGCAGTTCTTC
.	TRBV28	.	TRBJ1-5	CASDPGTNSNQPQHF	TGTGCCAGCGACCCCGGGACAAACAGCAATCAGCCCCAGCATTTT
.	TRBV4-2	.	TRBJ2-7	CASSRDRRLAFIYEQYF	TGTGCCAGCAGCCGAGATCGTCGGCTAGCGTTTATCTACGAGCAGTACTTC
.	TRBV3-1	.	TRBJ1-2	CASSHGTAGGYTF	TGTGCCAGCAGCCACGGGACCGCGGGTGGCTACACCTTC
.	TRBV21-1	.	TRBJ2-7	CASSKPLAGDYNEQYF	TGTGCCAGCAGCAAACCACTTGCGGGCGATTACAATGAGCAGTACTTC
few	TRBV19	TRBD2	TRBJ2-7	CASSITSGAYEQYF	TGTGCCAGTAGTATCACTAGCGGGGCCTACGAGCAGTACTTC
few	TRBV20-1	.	TRBJ2-1	CSAHEGGYSYNEQFF	TGCAGTGCTCACGAGGGGGGCTACTCCTACAATGAGCAGTTCTTC
.	TRBV13	TRBD2	TRBJ2-1	CASSPTAGASYNEQFF	TGTGCCAGCAGCCCGACGGCGGGAGCCTCCTACAATGAGCAGTTCTTC
.	TRBV3-1	TRBD2	TRBJ2-3	CASSHLGGLADFTDTQYF	TGTGCCAGCAGCCATCTCGGCGGACTAGCGGATTTCACAGATACGCAGTATTTT
few	TRBV7-8	TRBD1	TRBJ1-2	CASSVSTGDYGYTF	TGTGCCAGCAGCGTATCGACAGGGGACTATGGCTACACCTTC
.	TRBV20-1	.	TRBJ2-1	CSARRGVDYNEQFF	TGCAGTGCTAGACGTGGGGTCGACTACAATGAGCAGTTCTTC
.	TRBV14	.	TRBJ2-3	CASSPGPSGRFTDTQYF	TGTGCCAGCAGCCCCGGCCCTAGTGGGAGGTTCACAGATACGCAGTATTTT
many	TRBV20-1	TRBD2	TRBJ2-3	CSARDSGGADTQYF	TGCAGTGCTAGAGATAGCGGGGGGGCAGATACGCAGTATTTT
few	TRBV20-1	TRBD2	TRBJ2-3	CSAHASGTDTQYF	TGCAGTGCTCACGCTAGCGGGACAGATACGCAGTATTTT
few	TRBV20-1	.	TRBJ2-3	CSASDLGAISTDTQYF	TGCAGTGCTAGCGACTTAGGGGCGATTAGCACAGATACGCAGTATTTT
few	TRBV4-1	.	TRBJ1-2	CASSQFGGFANLYGYTF	TGCGCCAGCAGCCAATTCGGGGGGTTCGCGAATCTCTATGGCTACACCTTC
.	TRBV12-3/TRBV12-4	TRBD1	TRBJ2-7	CASSFGDRVPYEQYF	TGTGCCAGCAGTTTTGGGGACAGGGTACCCTACGAGCAGTACTTC
.	TRBV6-5	TRBD2	TRBJ2-7	CASSFRSGAGEQYF	TGTGCCAGCAGTTTTCGGAGCGGGGCCGGCGAGCAGTACTTC
few	TRBV13	TRBD2	TRBJ2-1	CASSLQGGLADYNEQFF	TGTGCCAGCAGCTTACAAGGGGGACTAGCGGATTACAATGAGCAGTTCTTC
few	TRBV2	TRBD2	TRBJ2-3	CASIVAGGGDTQYF	TGTGCCAGCATCGTAGCGGGAGGTGGAGATACGCAGTATTTT